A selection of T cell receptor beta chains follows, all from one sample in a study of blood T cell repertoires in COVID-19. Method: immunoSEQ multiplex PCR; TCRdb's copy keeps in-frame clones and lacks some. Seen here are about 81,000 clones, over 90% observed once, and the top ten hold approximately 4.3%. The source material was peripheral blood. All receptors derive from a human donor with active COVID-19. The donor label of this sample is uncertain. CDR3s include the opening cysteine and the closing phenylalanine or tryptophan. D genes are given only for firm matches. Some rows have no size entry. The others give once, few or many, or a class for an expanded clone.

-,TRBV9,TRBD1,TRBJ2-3,TGTGCCAGCAGCTATTGGACAGGGGGAACAGATACGCAGTATTTT,CASSYWTGGTDTQYF
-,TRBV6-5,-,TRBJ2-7,TGTGCCAGCAGTCGAGCAGGTTACGAGCAGTACTTC,CASSRAGYEQYF
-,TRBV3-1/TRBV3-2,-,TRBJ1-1,TGTGCCAGCAGCAAACCGGGGGGTGGAGTCACTGAAGCTTTCTTT,CASSKPGGGVTEAFF
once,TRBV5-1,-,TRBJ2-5,TGCGCCAGCAGCGCCACAGGGTCTCAAGAGACCCAGTACTTC,CASSATGSQETQYF
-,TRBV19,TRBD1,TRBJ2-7,TGTGCCAGTAGTACTTCCGGGACAGGGAACGAGCAGTACTTC,CASSTSGTGNEQYF
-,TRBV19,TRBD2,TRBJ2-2,TGTGCCAGTAGTTTCCTCGGACTAGCGGGAAGAGGTACCGGGGAGCTGTTTTTT,CASSFLGLAGRGTGELFF
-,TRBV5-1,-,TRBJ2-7,TGCGCCAGCAGCCGGAGGGAAGGCGAGCAGTACTTC,CASSRREGEQYF
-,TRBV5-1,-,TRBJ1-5,TGCGCCAGCAGCGAGGCCGAGGAGGGCCAGCCCCAGCATTTT,CASSEAEEGQPQHF
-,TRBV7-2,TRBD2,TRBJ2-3,TGTGCCAGCAGCCCCCCTAGCGGGGGGTTGAATACGCAGTATTTT,CASSPPSGGLNTQYF
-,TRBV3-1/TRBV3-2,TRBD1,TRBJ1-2,TGTGCCAGCAGCCAAGATCCTACCGGGACAGGGGTTGGCTATGGCTACACCTTC,CASSQDPTGTGVGYGYTF
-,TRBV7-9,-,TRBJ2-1,TGTGCCAGCAGCTTAGGGAGGGGGCGGGGCTACAATGAGCAGTTCTTC,CASSLGRGRGYNEQFF
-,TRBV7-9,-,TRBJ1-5,TGTGCCAGCAGCTTAGGGCAGGGGAGCAATCAGCCCCAGCATTTT,CASSLGQGSNQPQHF
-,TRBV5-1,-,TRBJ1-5,TGCGCCAGTCAACAGGATAGCAATCAGCCCCAGCATTTT,CASQQDSNQPQHF
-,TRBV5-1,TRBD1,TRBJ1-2,TGCGCCAGCAGCGTGACAGGGGGCAGCTATGGCTACACCTTC,CASSVTGGSYGYTF
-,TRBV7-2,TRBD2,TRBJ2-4,TGTGCCAGCAGATCGGGACTAGCGGGTTTAGCCAAAAACATTCAGTACTTC,CASRSGLAGLAKNIQYF
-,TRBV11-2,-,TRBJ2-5,TGTGCCAGCAGCTTAGATGTACAGGAAGAGACCCAGTACTTC,CASSLDVQEETQYF
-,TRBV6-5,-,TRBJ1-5,TGTGCCAGCAGCGACAGGAGGCATCAGCCCCAGCATTTT,CASSDRRHQPQHF
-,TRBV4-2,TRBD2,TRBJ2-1,TGTGCCAGCAGCCAGGGAGGGAGCTCCTACAATGAGCAGTTCTTC,CASSQGGSSYNEQFF
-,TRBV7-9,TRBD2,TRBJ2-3,TGTGCCAGCAGCCCCCGAGCTAGCGGAACCACAGATACGCAGTATTTT,CASSPRASGTTDTQYF
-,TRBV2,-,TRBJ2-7,TGTGCCAGCAGTGATGTCTTGACAGGTCGCGAGCAGTACTTC,CASSDVLTGREQYF
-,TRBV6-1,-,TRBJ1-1,TGTGCCAGCAGTGAACCGACAGTTTTGAACACTGAAGCTTTCTTT,CASSEPTVLNTEAFF
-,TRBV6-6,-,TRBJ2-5,TGTGCCAGCAGTTACGAGCGCAGGGCAGAGACCCAGTACTTC,CASSYERRAETQYF
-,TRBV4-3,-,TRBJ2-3,TGCGCCAGCAGCCAAGTTACAGGGATGGGTTTCACAGATACGCAGTATTTT,CASSQVTGMGFTDTQYF
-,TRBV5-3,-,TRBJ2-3,TGTGCCAGAAGCTCGGGGACAAATAAAAGCACAGATACGCAGTATTTT,CARSSGTNKSTDTQYF
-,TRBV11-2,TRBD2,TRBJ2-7,TGTGCCAGCAGCTTAGGTTTTAGCGGGGGATACGAGCAGTACTTC,CASSLGFSGGYEQYF
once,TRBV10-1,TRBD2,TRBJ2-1,TGCGCCAGCAGCGCTAGCGGGGTTGCGGAGCAGTTCTTC,CASSASGVAEQFF
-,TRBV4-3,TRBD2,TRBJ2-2,TGCGCCAGCAGCCAAGGGCGACTAGCGAATACCGGGGAGCTGTTTTTT,CASSQGRLANTGELFF
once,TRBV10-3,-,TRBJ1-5,TGTGCCACCATGCGGGTAGGGCCCAATCAGCCCCAGCATTTT,CATMRVGPNQPQHF
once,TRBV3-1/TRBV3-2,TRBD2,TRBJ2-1,TGTGCCAGCAGCCAAGAGGTTGAGCCGGGACTAGCGTCTAGCTTGGGCAATGAGCAGTTCTTC,CASSQEVEPGLASSLGNEQFF
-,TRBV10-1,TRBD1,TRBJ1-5,TGCGCCAGCGGGGGGGGACAGGGGGTTAGCAATCAGCCCCAGCATTTT,CASGGGQGVSNQPQHF
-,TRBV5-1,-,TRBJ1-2,TGCGCCAGCAGCTTGGGGACAGAGAATGGCTACACCTTC,CASSLGTENGYTF
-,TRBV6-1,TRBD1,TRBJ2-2,TGTGCCAGCAGTGGGAGACCGGGACAGGGAAACACCGGGGAGCTGTTTTTT,CASSGRPGQGNTGELFF
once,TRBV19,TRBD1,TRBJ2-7,TGTGCCAGTAGAGACAGGGGCCAATCCTACGAGCAGTACTTC,CASRDRGQSYEQYF
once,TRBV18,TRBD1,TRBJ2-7,TGTGCCAGCTCACCCAGACAGGGTCGGGACTACGAGCAGTACTTC,CASSPRQGRDYEQYF
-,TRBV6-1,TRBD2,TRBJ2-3,TGTGCCAGCAGTGAAGTTGCAGCGGGGGGTCCAGATACGCAGTATTTT,CASSEVAAGGPDTQYF
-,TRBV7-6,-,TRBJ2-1,TGTGCCAGCAGCTTAGTGTCTGCTAGCTCACGCAATGAGCAGTTCTTC,CASSLVSASSRNEQFF
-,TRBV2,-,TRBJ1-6,TGTGCCAGCAGTGTGGAGGGTCCTGGCTCACCCCTCCACTTT,CASSVEGPGSPLHF
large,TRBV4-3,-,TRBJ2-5,TGCGCCAGCAGCCAAGTCTTATTTGAGGCAGAGACCCAGTACTTC,CASSQVLFEAETQYF
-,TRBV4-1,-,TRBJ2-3,TGCGCCAGCAGCCAAGATATGTTCACAGGGAATACGCAGTATTTT,CASSQDMFTGNTQYF
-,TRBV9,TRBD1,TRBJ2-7,TGTGCCAGCAGCGCAACAGGGGGCAACGAGCAGTACTTC,CASSATGGNEQYF
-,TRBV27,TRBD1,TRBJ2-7,TGTGCCAGCAGTTCAGGACAGGGAACCTACGAGCAGTACTTC,CASSSGQGTYEQYF
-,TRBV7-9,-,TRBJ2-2,TGTGCCCTTGGACAGAACACCGGGGAGCTGTTTTTT,CALGQNTGELFF
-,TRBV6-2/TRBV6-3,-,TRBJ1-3,TGTGCCAGCAGTTATGCGGGAAGTGGAAACACCATATATTTT,CASSYAGSGNTIYF
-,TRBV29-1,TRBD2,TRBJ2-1,TGCAGCACAACTAGCGCCACTTACAATGAGCAGTTCTTC,CSTTSATYNEQFF
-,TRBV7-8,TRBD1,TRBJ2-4,TGTGCCAGCAGCCCTACAGGGGCTAAAAACATTCAGTACTTC,CASSPTGAKNIQYF
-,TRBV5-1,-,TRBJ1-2,TGCGCCAGCAGCTCTTTCACAGGTGGACAGAGCAATGGCTACACCTTC,CASSSFTGGQSNGYTF
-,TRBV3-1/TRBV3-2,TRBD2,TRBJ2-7,TGTGCCAGCAGCCAAGATCCAGGGAGGGTCGAGTACTTC,CASSQDPGRVEYF
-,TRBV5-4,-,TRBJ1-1,TGTGCCAGCAGCGAACAGGGTAGGGGCCTCACTGAAGCTTTCTTT,CASSEQGRGLTEAFF
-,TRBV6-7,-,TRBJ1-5,TGTGCCAGCAGTTACTCGGGGGGGCATCAGCCCCAGCATTTT,CASSYSGGHQPQHF
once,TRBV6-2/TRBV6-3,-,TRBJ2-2,TGTGCCAGCAGTTACCTCTACACCGGGGAGCTGTTTTTT,CASSYLYTGELFF
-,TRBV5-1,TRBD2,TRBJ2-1,TGCGCCAGCAGCTTCGGACTAGCGGGCGTCTACAATGAGCAGTTCTTC,CASSFGLAGVYNEQFF
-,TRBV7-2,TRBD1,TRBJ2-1,TGTGCCAGCAGCTTCGGACAGGGCAATGAGCAGTTCTTC,CASSFGQGNEQFF
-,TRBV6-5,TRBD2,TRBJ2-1,TGTGCCAGCGCCATAGCGGGCGCCACCTACAATGAGCAGTTCTTC,CASAIAGATYNEQFF
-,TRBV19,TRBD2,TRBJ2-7,TGTGCCAGTAGTCCGGGACTAGAAGAATACGAGCAGTACTTC,CASSPGLEEYEQYF
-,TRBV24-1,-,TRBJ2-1,TGTGCCACCAGCGCAACCCCGAAGACAGTTAACAATGAGCAGTTCTTC,CATSATPKTVNNEQFF
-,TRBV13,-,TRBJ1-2,TGTGCCAGCAGCTTAGGAGGACCACAAGCGGTATTGGGCTACACCTTC,CASSLGGPQAVLGYTF
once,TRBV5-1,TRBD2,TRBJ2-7,TGCGCCAGCAGCCTGGGACTAGCGGGGGAGCAGTACTTC,CASSLGLAGEQYF
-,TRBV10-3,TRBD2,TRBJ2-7,TGTGCCACTACGACTAGCGGGAGGATGGGAGAGCAGTACTTC,CATTTSGRMGEQYF
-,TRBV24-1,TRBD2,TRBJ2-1,TGTGCCACCAGTGATTTGGGACTAGCGGGCAATGAGCAGTTCTTC,CATSDLGLAGNEQFF
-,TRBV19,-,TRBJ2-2,TGTGCCAGTATCCCGGGGAGGTTCCGGACCGGGGAGCTGTTTTTT,CASIPGRFRTGELFF